This TCR beta chain is from a study of early T cells in non-severe SARS-CoV-2 infection. CDR1 is SGHDT, CDR2 YYEEEE, per germline. The CDR3 is 14 amino acids. V was shortened by 3 bases and J by 0 bases, with 8 bases between the two germline ends. From the 5' RACE reads, TCRdb called clonotypes with MiXCR, one entry per CDR3 protein. The sample lists some 64,000 distinct CDR3 sequences; 8% to 10% were seen once. Sequencing used whole blood, obtained at baseline. The chain combines TRBV5-6 with TRBJ2-3; D not certain. The sequence was obtained from an adult who was a healthcare worker with PCR-confirmed SARS-CoV-2 infection or an uninfected control (not recorded which). The DNA for the CDR3 is TGTGCCAGCAGCTCGGCGTGGAGCACAGATACGCAGTATTTT. Encoded protein: CASSSAWSTDTQYF.